This entry features one T cell receptor beta chain sequence. The data were taken from a study of blood T cell repertoires in COVID-19. As for the study in general: Sites in the United States, Italy and Spain provided acute and convalescent COVID-19 samples. PBMCs, B-cell-depleted T cells, or T cells were the source of the cDNA or gDNA that made up the material.

This CDR3 has 16 amino acids. Trimming cost V 7 bases and J 4 bases; bases outside gene matches: 9. Germline V CDR1 and CDR2: LGHNT, FRNRAP. As originally analysed: Nucleated cell counts were estimated from reference gene primer amplification. The method was immunoSEQ multiplex PCR; TCRdb's version includes in-frame clones alone and lacks a portion of them. V and J calls and clone size are given by that table; D and trimming were obtained from the DNA. The sample includes 260,000 or so clones, 88% of them seen just once. The chain links TRBV12-5 to TRBJ1-6; 8 nucleotides match TRBD1. Sample: peripheral blood. This TCR was sampled from a human donor in a cohort sampled during active COVID-19. The CDR3 protein is CASVNLRDRYNSPLHF. The CDR3 DNA is TGTGCTAGTGTCAACCTCCGGGACAGGTATAATTCACCCCTCCACTTT.